This T cell receptor beta chain was recovered during a study of early T cells in non-severe SARS-CoV-2 infection. In the study overall: Sequencing of bulk RNA from unsorted whole blood was done, without chain pairing. Study-level points and caveats: VDJdb matching, biased toward anti-spike CD8 responses, missed private and CD4 specificities.

Individual cDNA molecules received unique molecular identifiers. MiXCR, run by TCRdb on the 5' RACE reads, gives a single entry per CDR3 protein. The table lists about 100,000 distinct CDR3 sequences, over 8.5% of them singletons. CDR3 length: 13 residues. CDR1 DFQATT and CDR2 SNEGSKA come from the germline V gene (reference sequence). V was pared by 5 bases and J by 1 base, with 9 bases between. Comments on this clonotype: Its target is not known.

The sequence was collected from an adult who was a healthcare worker with PCR-confirmed SARS-CoV-2 infection or an uninfected control (not recorded which). Source material: whole blood. The rearrangement joins TRBV20-1 to TRBJ1-5; a weak D match, TRBD1 (5 bases). The CDR3 is CSAQQASNQPQHF. For the CDR3, the DNA is TGCAGTGCTCAACAGGCCAGCAATCAGCCCCAGCATTTT.